This T cell receptor beta chain comes out of a study of neoadjuvant nivolumab and ipilimumab in lung cancer. This clone was observed a few times. Its antigen is unknown. Points from the study as a whole: A small number of samples were TCR sequenced.

Sequencing was performed with immunoSEQ multiplex PCR; in TCRdb, only in-frame clones are kept and a portion is missing. The data show roughly 2,500 clones, with roughly 85% seen just once and about 2.4% held by the top ten. Sample: tumor tissue, taken before neoadjuvant nivolumab, alone or with ipilimumab. The source of this sequence is an adult with non-small cell lung cancer.

CDR3 loop: CASSFSRDGYTF. The CDR3 nucleotides read TGTGCCAGCAGCTTCAGCAGGGATGGCTACACCTTC. This chain uses TRBV7-2 with TRBJ1-2; D is possibly TRBD1 (5 bases). The CDR3 spans 12 residues. The V end lost 3 bases, the J end lost 6 bases, and 8 bases lay between the germline ends. CDR1 and CDR2 from the germline V gene are SGHTA and FQGNSA.